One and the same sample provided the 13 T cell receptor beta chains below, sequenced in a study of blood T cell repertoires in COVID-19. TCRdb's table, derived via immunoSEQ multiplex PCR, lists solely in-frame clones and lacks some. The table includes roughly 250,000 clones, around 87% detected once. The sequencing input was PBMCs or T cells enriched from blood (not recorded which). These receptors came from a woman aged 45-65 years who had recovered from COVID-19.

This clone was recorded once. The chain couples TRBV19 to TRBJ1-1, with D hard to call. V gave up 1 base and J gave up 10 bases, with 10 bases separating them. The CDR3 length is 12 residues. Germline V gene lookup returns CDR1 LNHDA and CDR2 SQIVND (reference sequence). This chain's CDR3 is CASSIAQIGAFF. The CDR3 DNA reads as TGTGCCAGTAGTATAGCGCAGATTGGAGCTTTCTTT. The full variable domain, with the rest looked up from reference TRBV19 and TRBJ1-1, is DGGITQSPKYLFRKEGQNVTLSCEQNLNHDAMYWYRQDPGQGLRLIYYSQIVNDFQKGDIAEGYSVSREKKESFPLTVTSAQKNPTAFYLCASSIAQIGAFFGQGTRLTVV.

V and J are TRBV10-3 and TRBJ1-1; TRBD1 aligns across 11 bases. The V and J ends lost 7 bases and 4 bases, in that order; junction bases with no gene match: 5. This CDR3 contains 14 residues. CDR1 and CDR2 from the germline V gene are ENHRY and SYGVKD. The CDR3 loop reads CAIKGTGGPTEAFF. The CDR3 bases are TGTGCCATCAAGGGGACAGGGGGGCCCACTGAAGCTTTCTTT.

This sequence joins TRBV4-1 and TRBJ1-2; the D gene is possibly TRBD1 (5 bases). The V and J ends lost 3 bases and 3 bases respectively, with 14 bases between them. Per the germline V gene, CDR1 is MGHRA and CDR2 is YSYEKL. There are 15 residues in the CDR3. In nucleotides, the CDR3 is TGCGCCAGCAGCCAGGCTGGGGCCCGTCACTATGGCTACACCTTC. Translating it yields CASSQAGARHYGYTF.

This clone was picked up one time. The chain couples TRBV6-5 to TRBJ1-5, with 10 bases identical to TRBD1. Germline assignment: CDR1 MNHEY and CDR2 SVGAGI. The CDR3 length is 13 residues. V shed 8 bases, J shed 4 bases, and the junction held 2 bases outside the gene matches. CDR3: CASGQGENQPQHF. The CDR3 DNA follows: TGTGCCAGCGGACAGGGGGAAAATCAGCCCCAGCATTTT.

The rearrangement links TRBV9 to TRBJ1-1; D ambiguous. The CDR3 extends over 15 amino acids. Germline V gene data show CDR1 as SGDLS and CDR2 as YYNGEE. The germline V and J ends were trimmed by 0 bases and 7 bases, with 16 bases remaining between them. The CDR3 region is CASSVGVVRGIEAFF. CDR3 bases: TGTGCCAGCAGCGTAGGCGTGGTACGGGGAATTGAAGCTTTCTTT.

CDR3 region: CASSAPVNTEAFF. The CDR3 DNA reads as TGTGCCAGCAGCGCTCCAGTGAACACTGAAGCTTTCTTT. The gene calls are TRBV7-2 and TRBJ1-1, with D hard to call. CDR1 and CDR2 from the germline V gene are SGHTA and FQGNSA. The CDR3 runs 13 residues. Trimming took 5 bases from V and 0 from J, leaving 7 bases between them.

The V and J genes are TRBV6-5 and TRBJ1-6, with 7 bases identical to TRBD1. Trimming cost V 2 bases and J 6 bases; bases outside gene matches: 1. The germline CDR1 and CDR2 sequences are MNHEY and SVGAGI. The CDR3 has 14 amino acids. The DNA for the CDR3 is TGTGCCAGCAGTTACGACAGGGTTAATTCACCCCTCCACTTT. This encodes CASSYDRVNSPLHF.

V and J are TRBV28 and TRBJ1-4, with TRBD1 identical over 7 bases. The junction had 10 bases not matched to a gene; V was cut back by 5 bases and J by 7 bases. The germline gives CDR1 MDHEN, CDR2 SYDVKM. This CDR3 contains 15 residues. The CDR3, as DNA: TGTGCCAGCAGTGCCGTACAGGGGCTACGTGAAAAACTGTTTTTT. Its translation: CASSAVQGLREKLFF.

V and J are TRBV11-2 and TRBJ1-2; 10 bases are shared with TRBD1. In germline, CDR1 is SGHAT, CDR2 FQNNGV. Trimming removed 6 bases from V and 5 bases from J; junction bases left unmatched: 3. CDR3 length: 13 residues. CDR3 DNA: TGTGCCAGCAGGGTGGACAGGGGGTATGGCTACACCTTC. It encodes CASRVDRGYGYTF.

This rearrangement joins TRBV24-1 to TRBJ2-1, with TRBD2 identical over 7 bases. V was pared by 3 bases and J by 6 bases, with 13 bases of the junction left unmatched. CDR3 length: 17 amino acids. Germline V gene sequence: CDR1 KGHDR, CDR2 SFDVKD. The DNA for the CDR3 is TGTGCCACCAGTGATCCCTCTGCTAGCGGAATGTCCAATGAGCAGTTCTTC. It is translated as CATSDPSASGMSNEQFF.

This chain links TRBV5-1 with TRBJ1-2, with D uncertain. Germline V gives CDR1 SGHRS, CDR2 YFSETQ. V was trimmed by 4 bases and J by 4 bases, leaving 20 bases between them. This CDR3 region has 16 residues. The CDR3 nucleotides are TGCGCCAGCAGCCCAAGGGCCGGGGATACCTCCTATGGCTACACCTTC. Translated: CASSPRAGDTSYGYTF. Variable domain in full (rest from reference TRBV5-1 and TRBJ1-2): KAGVTQTPRYLIKTRGQQVTLSCSPISGHRSVSWYQQTPGQGLQFLFEYFSETQRNKGNFPGRFSGRQFSNSRSEMNVSTLELGDSALYLCASSPRAGDTSYGYTFGSGTRLTVV.

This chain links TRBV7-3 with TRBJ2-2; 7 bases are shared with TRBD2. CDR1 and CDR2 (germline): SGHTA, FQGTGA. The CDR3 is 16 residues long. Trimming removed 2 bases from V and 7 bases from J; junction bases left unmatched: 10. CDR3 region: CASSLSGGGRGGELFF. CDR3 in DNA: TGTGCCAGCAGCTTATCCGGCGGGGGTAGAGGCGGGGAGCTGTTTTTT.

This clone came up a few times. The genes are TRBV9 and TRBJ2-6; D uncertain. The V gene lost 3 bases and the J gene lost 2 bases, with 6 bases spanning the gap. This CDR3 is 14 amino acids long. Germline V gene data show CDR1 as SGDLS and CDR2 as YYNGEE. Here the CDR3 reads CASSAQTGANVLTF. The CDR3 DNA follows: TGTGCCAGCAGCGCCCAGACTGGGGCCAACGTCCTGACTTTC.